The entry below describes one TCR beta chain. This CDR3 region has 14 residues. Trimming cost V 4 bases and J 7 bases; bases outside gene matches: 6. Germline CDR1 reads MNHEY; CDR2 reads SMNVEV (reference sequence). Assay used: immunoSEQ multiplex PCR; TCRdb lists only in-frame clones, some missing. The sample includes about 2 million clones, approximately 95% of them seen just once. The record originates from a study of shared clonotypes between healthy human individuals. The chain has TRBV27 and TRBJ2-5; 10 nucleotides agree with TRBD2. Sequences were obtained from naive CD4+ T cells sorted from blood. Subset given: CD45RA+ positively selected. The receptor's source is a man between 18 and 35 years old in good health. For the CDR3, the DNA is TGTGCCAGCAGTTCAGGACTAGCGGTAGGGACCCAGTACTTC. Its protein product is CASSSGLAVGTQYF.